This section outlines one TCR beta chain sequence together with its context. What it binds is unknown. One entry per CDR3 protein, called by TCRdb with MiXCR from the RT-PCR reads. The table includes 750,000 to 850,000 distinct CDR3 sequences, roughly 18% detected once. The data derive from a study of response to subunit inactivated influenza vaccine. General study findings and limits: After each seasonal influenza vaccination, few new T cells are recruited, the authors suggested.

In germline, CDR1 is SNHLY, CDR2 FYNNEI. This CDR3 has 14 residues. The ends were cut back, 2 bases at V and 4 bases at J, with 11 bases in the middle. The clonotype originates from a man aged 45-60 years who received an inactivated influenza vaccine. The chain has TRBV2 and TRBJ1-2; weak D call: TRBD1 (6 bases). The sample here was PBMCs from blood, taken less than 6 days after vaccination. The CDR3 is CASSESRTVYGYTF. The CDR3 DNA sequence: TGTGCCAGCAGTGAATCCAGGACAGTCTATGGCTACACCTTC.